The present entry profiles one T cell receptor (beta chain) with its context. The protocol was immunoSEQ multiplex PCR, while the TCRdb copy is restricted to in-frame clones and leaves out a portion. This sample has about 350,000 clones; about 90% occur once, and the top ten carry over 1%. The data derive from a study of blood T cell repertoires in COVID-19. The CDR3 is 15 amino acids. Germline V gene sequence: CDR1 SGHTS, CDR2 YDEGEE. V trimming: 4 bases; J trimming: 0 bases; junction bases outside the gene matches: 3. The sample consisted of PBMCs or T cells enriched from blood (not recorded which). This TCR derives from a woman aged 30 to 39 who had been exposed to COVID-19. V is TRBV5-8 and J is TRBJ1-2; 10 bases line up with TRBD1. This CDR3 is CASSQDRGTNYGYTF. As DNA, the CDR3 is TGTGCCAGCAGCCAGGACAGGGGGACTAACTATGGCTACACCTTC.